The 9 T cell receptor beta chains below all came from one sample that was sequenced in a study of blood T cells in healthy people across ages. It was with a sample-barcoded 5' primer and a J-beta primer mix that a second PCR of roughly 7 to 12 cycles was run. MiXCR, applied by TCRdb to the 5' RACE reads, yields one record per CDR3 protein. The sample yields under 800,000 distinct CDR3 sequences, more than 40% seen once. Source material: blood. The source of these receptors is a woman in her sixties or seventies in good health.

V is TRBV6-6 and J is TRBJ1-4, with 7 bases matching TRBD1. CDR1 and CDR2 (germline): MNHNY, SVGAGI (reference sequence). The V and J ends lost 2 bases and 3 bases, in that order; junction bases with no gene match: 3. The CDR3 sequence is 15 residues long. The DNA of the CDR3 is TGTGCCAGCAGTTACGGGCAGGGGGCTAATGAAAAACTGTTTTTT. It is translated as CASSYGQGANEKLFF.

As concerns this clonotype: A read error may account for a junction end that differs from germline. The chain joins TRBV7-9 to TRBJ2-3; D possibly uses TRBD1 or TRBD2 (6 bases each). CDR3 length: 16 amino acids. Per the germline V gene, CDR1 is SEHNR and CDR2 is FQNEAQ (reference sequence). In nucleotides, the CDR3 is TGTGCCAGCAGCCATGCCGGGGGCAGAAGCACAGGTACGCAGTATTTT. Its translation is CASSHAGGRSTGTQYF.

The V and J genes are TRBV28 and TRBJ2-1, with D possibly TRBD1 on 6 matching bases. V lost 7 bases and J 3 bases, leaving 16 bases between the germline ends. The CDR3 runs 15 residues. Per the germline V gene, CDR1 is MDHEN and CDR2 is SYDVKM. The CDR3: CASNRGGAYYNEQFF. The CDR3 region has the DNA TGTGCCAGCAATAGAGGGGGAGCCTACTACAATGAGCAGTTCTTC. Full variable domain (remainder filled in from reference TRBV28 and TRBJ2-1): DVKVTQSSRYLVKRTGEKVFLECVQDMDHENMFWYRQDPGLGLRLIYFSYDVKMKEKGDIPEGYSVSREKKERFSLILESASTNQTSMYLCASNRGGAYYNEQFFGPGTRLTVL.

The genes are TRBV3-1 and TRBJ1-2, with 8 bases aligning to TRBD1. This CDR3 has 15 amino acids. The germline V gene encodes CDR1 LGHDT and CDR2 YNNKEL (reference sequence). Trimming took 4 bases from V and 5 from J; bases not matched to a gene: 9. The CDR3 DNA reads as TGTGCCAGCAGCCCCCGGACAGGGTCTTCTTATGGCTACACCTTC. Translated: CASSPRTGSSYGYTF. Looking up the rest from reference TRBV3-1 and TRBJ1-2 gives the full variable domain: DTAVSQTPKYLVTQMGNDKSIKCEQNLGHDTMYWYKQDSKKFLKIMFSYNNKELIINETVPNRFSPKSPDKAHLNLHINSLELGDSAVYFCASSPRTGSSYGYTFGSGTRLTVV.

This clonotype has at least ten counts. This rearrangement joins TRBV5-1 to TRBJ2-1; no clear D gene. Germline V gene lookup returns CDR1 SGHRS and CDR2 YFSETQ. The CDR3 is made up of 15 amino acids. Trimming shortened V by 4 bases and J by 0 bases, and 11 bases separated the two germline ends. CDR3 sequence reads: CASSPRSSSYNEQFF. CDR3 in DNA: TGCGCCAGCAGCCCCAGGAGCAGCTCCTACAATGAGCAGTTCTTC.

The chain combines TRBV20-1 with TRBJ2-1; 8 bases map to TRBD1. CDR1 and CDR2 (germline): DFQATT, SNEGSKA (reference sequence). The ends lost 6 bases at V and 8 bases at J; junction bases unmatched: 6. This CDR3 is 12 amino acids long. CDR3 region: CSAIDRGHEQFF. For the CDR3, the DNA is TGCAGTGCCATCGACAGGGGCCATGAGCAGTTCTTC.

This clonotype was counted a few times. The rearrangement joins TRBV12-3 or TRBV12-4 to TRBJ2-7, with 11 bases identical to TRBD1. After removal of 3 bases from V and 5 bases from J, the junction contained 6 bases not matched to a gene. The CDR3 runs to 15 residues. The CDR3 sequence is CASSFPGQGVDEQYF. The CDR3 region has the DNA TGTGCCAGCAGTTTCCCGGGACAGGGGGTTGACGAGCAGTACTTC.

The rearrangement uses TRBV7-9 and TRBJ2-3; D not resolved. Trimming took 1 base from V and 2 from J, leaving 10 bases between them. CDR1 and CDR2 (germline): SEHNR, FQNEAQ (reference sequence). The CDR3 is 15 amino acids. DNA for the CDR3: TGTGCCAGCAGCTTAGATCCCAGGTTCACAGATACGCAGTATTTT. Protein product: CASSLDPRFTDTQYF. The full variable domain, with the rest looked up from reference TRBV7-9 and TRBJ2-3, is DTGVSQNPRHKITKRGQNVTFRCDPISEHNRLYWYRQTLGQGPEFLTYFQNEAQLEKSRLLSDRFSAERPKGSFSTLEIQRTEQGDSAMYLCASSLDPRFTDTQYFGPGTRLTVL.

Here the CDR3 reads CASSLGGAVSETQYF. CDR3 sequence (DNA): TGCGCCAGCAGCTTAGGGGGGGCGGTTTCGGAGACCCAGTACTTC. The gene calls are TRBV5-1 and TRBJ2-5, with D tentatively TRBD2 (7 bases). Germline CDR1 SGHRS, CDR2 YFSETQ. This CDR3 is 15 amino acids long. V gave up 2 bases and J gave up 5 bases, with 16 bases separating them.